Listed below are T cell receptor beta chains from one sample, sequenced in a study of tumor and adjacent non-tumor tissue in lung cancer. TCRdb processed the multiplex PCR reads anew with MiXCR; each CDR3 protein has one entry. The repertoire holds about 120,000 distinct CDR3 sequences, with 55% to 75% as singletons. The sequenced sample was lung tumor tissue. The receptors here all came from a man younger than 40 with non-small cell lung cancer. Both conserved end residues are part of each CDR3. A D gene is named only where the DNA matches it firmly. Some rows have no size entry. The others give once, few or many, or a class for an expanded clone.

d_call j_call cdr3_length clone_size v_call cdr3_aa cdr3_nt
TRBD1 TRBJ1-4 13 many TRBV20-1 CSARWDRAEKLFF TGCAGTGCTAGATGGGACAGGGCTGAAAAACTGTTTTTT
- TRBJ1-4 14 - TRBV4-3 CVSSQDSTSEKLFF TGCGTCAGCAGTCAAGATTCGACAAGTGAAAAACTGTTTTTT
TRBD1 TRBJ1-5 13 - TRBV6-2/TRBV6-3 CASRTGGYQAQQF TGTGCCAGCAGAACAGGGGGCTATCAGGCCCAGCAATTT
- TRBJ2-1 14 - TRBV6-5 CVVARVDTYNEQFF TGTGTCGTGGCCAGGGTCGATACCTACAATGAGCAGTTCTTC
TRBD2 TRBJ2-5 16 once TRBV20-1 CSARVRRERLRETQYF TGCAGTGCTAGAGTTCGGCGGGAGCGACTTAGAGAGACCCAATACTTC
TRBD2 TRBJ2-3 16 - TRBV20-1 CSARDRVGGAVDTQYF TGCAGTGCTAGAGATCGAGTGGGAGGGGCGGTAGATACGCAGTATTTT
- TRBJ1-1 15 medium-sized TRBV11-1 CASSSPDSLNTEAFF TGTGCCAGCAGCTCGCCCGACAGCCTGAACACTGAAGCTTTCTTT
- TRBJ2-1 13 - TRBV11-2 CASCPHRTIEQFF TGTGCCAGTTGCCCACACCGGACGATAGAGCAGTTCTTC
TRBD2 TRBJ2-3 16 many TRBV4-3 CASSQAPSGGPDTQYF TGCGCCAGCAGCCAAGCCCCTAGCGGGGGCCCGGATACGCAGTATTTT
TRBD1 TRBJ2-7 14 - TRBV5-1 CASSIGQGLNEQHF TGCGCCAGCAGCATTGGACAGGGGCTCAACGAGCAGCACTTC